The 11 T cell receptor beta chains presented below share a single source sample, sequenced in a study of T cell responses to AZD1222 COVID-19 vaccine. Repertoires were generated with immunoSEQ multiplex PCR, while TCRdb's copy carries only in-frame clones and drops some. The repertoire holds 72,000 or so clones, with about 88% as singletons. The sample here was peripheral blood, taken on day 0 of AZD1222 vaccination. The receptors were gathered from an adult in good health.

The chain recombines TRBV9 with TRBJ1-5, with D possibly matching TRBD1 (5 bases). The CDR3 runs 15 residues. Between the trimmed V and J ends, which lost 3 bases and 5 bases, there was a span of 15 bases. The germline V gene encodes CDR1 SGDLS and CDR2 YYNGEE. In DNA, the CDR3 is TGTGCCAGCAGCGCAATATACAGGTTAGATCAGCCCCAGCATTTT. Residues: CASSAIYRLDQPQHF. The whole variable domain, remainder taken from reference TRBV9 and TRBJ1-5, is DSGVTQTPKHLITATGQRVTLRCSPRSGDLSVYWYQQSLDQGLQFLIQYYNGEERAKGNILERFSAQQFPDLHSELNLSSLELGDSALYFCASSAIYRLDQPQHFGDGTRLSIL.

CDR3 in amino acids: CASSIPGLASGGEQYF. The CDR3, as DNA: TGTGCCAGCAGTATCCCGGGACTAGCGTCAGGGGGAGAGCAGTACTTC. The V call is TRBV28, the J call TRBJ2-7; the match to TRBD2 covers 10 bases. Germline assignment: CDR1 MDHEN and CDR2 SYDVKM. This CDR3 region has 16 residues. V was pared by 5 bases and J by 7 bases, with 14 bases of the junction left unmatched.

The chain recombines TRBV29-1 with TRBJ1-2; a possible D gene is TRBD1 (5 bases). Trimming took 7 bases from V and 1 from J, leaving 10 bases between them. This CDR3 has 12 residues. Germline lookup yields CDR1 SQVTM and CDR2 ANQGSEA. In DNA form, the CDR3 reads TGCAGCGCCCAGGGTATTAACTATGGCTACACCTTC. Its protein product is CSAQGINYGYTF.

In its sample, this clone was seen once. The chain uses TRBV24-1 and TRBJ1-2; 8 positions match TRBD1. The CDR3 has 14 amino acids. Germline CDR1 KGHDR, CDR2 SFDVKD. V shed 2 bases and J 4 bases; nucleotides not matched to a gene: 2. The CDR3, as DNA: TGTGCCACCAGTGATTCAGGGGGCGCCTATGGCTACACCTTC. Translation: CATSDSGGAYGYTF.

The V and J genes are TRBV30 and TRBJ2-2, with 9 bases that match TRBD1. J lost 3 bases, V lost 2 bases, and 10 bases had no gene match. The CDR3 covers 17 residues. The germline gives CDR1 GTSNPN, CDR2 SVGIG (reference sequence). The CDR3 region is CAWSPPVGQGHTGELFF. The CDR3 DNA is TGTGCCTGGAGTCCCCCCGTGGGACAGGGACACACCGGGGAGCTGTTTTTT.

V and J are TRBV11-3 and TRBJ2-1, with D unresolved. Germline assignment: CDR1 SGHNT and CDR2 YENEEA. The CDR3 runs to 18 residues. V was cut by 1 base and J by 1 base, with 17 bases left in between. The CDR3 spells CASSLGDLVHRSYNEQFF. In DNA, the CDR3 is TGTGCCAGCAGCTTAGGTGATTTGGTGCACCGTTCCTACAATGAGCAGTTCTTC.

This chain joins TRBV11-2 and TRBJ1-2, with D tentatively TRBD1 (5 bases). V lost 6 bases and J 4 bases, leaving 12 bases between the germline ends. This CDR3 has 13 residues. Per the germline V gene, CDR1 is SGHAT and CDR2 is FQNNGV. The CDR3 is CASSQGVSYGYTF. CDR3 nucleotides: TGTGCCAGCAGTCAGGGAGTCAGCTATGGCTACACCTTC.

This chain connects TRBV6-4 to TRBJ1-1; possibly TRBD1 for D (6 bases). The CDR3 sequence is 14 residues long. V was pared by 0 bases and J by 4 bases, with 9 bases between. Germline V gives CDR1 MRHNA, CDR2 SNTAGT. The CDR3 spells CASSDSSRGTEAFF. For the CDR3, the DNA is TGTGCCAGCAGTGACTCGAGCAGGGGCACTGAAGCTTTCTTT.

The CDR3 is CASKGTGGGNEQFF. The CDR3 coding sequence is TGTGCCTCAAAGGGGACAGGGGGGGGCAATGAGCAGTTCTTC. The chain carries TRBV10-3 and TRBJ2-1; 11 nucleotides match TRBD1. This CDR3 spans 14 amino acids. V shed 11 bases, J shed 6 bases, and the junction held 9 bases outside the gene matches. Germline CDR1 ENHRY, CDR2 SYGVKD.

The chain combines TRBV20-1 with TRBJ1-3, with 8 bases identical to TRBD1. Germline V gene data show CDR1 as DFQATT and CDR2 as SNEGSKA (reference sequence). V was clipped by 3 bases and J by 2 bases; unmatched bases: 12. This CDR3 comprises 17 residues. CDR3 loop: CSASVPLDRGAGNTIYF. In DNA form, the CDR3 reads TGCAGTGCTAGTGTTCCCCTAGACAGGGGCGCTGGAAACACCATATATTTT.

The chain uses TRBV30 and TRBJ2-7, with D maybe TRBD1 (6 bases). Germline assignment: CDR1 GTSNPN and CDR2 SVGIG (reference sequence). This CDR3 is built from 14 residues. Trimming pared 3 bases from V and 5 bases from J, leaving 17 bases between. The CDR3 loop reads CAWSSGRGNDEQYF. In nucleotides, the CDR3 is TGTGCCTGGAGCAGCGGCAGGGGAAACGACGAGCAGTACTTC.